This TCR beta chain was recovered during a study of blood T cells in healthy people across ages. Findings and caveats of the study: One million T cells yielded diversity estimates that were considered underestimates.

A sample-barcoded 5' primer and a J-beta primer mix were used in a second PCR of roughly 7 to 11 cycles. TCRdb re-derived calls from the 5' RACE reads in MiXCR, one entry per CDR3 protein. Of fewer than 600,000 distinct CDR3 sequences listed, approximately 26% are singletons. About this clonotype itself: The target antigen is unknown.

This sample also belongs to another study, concerning T cells of mothers and their children.

Sequenced: blood. This receptor was identified in a boy aged 2-15 years in good health.

In nucleotides, the CDR3 is TGTGCCAGCAGCCAGAAGCGGGGGCAACAAGAGACCCAGTACTTC. Its protein product is CASSQKRGQQETQYF. The chain links TRBV3-1 to TRBJ2-5; 8 positions match TRBD2. The CDR3 runs 15 residues. Unmatched junction bases numbered 5, after V lost 3 bases and J lost 2 bases. Germline CDR1 and CDR2: LGHDT and YNNKEL (reference sequence).